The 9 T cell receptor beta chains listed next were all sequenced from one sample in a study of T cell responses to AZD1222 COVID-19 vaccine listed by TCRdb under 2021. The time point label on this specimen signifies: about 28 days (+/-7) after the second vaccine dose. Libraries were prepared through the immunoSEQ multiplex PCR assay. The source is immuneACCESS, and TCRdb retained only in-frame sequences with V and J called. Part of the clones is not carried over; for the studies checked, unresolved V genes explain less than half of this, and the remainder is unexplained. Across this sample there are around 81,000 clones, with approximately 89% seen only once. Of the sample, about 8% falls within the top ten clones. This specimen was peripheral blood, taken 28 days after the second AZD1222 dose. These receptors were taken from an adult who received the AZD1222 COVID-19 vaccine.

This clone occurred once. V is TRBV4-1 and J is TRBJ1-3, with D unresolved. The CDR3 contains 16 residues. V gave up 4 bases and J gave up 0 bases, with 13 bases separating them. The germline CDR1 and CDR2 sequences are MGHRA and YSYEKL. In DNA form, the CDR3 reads TGCGCCAGCAGCCCGAACCTCGGAAACTCTGGAAACACCATATATTTT. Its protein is CASSPNLGNSGNTIYF.

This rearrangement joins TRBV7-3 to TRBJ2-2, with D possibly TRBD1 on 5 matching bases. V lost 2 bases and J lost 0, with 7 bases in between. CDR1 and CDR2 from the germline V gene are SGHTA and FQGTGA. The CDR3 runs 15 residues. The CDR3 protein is CASSLQGANTGELFF. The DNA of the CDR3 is TGTGCCAGCAGCTTACAGGGTGCGAACACCGGGGAGCTGTTTTTT.

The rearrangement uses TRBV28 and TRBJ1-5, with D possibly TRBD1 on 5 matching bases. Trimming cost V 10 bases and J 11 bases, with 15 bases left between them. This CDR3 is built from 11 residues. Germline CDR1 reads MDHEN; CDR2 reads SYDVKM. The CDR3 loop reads CATNRGSAQHF. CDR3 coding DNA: TGTGCCACCAATCGGGGCTCTGCCCAGCATTTT.

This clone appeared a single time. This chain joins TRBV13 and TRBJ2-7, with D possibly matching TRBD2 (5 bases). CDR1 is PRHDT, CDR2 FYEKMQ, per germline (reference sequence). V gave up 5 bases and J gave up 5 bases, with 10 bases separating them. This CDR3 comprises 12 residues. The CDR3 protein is CASSDSSNEQYF. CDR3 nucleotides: TGTGCCAGCAGCGATTCTAGCAACGAGCAGTACTTC.

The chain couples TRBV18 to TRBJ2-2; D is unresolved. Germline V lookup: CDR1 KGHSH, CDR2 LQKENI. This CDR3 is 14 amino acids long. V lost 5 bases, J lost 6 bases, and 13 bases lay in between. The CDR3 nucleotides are TGTGCCAGCTCAAGTAGCCTAAGGGCCGGGGAGCTGTTTTTT. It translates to CASSSSLRAGELFF.

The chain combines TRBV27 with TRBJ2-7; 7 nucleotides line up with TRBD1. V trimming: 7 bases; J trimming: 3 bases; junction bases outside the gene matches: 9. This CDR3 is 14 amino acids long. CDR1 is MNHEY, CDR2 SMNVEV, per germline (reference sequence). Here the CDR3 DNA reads TGTGCCAGCATGTCATTAGGGGGCTTCTACGAGCAGTACTTC. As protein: CASMSLGGFYEQYF.

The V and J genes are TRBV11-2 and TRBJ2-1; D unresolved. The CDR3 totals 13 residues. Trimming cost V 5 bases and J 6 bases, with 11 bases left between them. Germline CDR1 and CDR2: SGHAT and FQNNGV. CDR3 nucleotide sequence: TGTGCCAGCAGCACCAGACACCTCAATGAGCAGTTCTTC. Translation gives CASSTRHLNEQFF.

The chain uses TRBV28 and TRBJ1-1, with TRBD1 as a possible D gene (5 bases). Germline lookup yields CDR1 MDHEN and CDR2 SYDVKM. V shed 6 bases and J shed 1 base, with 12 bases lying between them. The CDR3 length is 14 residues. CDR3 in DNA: TGTGCCAGCAGGGCGGGACTCCCGAACACTGAAGCTTTCTTT. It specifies CASRAGLPNTEAFF.

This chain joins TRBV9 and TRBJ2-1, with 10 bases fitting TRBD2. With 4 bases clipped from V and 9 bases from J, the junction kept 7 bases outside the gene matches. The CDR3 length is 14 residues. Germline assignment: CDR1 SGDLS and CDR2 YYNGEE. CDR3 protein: CASSWEREGREQFF. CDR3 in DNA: TGTGCCAGCAGCTGGGAGCGGGAGGGCCGTGAGCAGTTCTTC.